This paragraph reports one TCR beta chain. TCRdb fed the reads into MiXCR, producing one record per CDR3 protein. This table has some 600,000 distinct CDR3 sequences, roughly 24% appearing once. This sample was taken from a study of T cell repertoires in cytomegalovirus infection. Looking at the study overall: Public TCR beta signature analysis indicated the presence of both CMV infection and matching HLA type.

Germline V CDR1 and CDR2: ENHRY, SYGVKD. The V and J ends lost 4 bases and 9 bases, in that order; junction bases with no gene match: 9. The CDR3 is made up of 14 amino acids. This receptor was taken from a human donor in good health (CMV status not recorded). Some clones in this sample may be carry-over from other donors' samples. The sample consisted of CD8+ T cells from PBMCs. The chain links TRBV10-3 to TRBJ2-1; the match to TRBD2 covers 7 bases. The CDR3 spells CAISAGLGRSEQFF. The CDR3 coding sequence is TGTGCCATCAGTGCCGGACTAGGCCGGAGTGAGCAGTTCTTC.